This TCR beta chain appears in the sequencing data of a study of T and B cells in COVID-19 patients. Study-wide findings and caveats: Active COVID-19 showed highly clonal TRB repertoires; recovery showed diversity and richness above healthy donors. Exclusive to the recovered cohort were thousands of TCR clusters, roughly 34 of them with low generation probability. Patients with COVID-19 reportedly showed strongly skewed T cell receptor beta variable and joining gene usage. No sequencing was yet done of CD4+, regulatory or CD8+ subsets, or of SARS-CoV-2-responsive or tetramer+ sorted cells.

Multiplex PCR with BIOMED2 TRB-A/B primer pools amplified TRB rearrangements. TCRdb analysed the multiplex PCR reads with MiXCR anew, one entry per CDR3 protein. The table lists about 15,000 distinct CDR3 sequences, roughly 29% of them singletons, with approximately 1.1% in the top ten. Blood genomic DNA input for TRB amplification was 250-500 ng. By share, this clonotype counts as medium-sized. The target antigen is unknown. Between the trimmed V and J ends, which lost 4 bases and 3 bases, there was a span of 7 bases. This CDR3 has 13 amino acids. The germline CDR1 and CDR2 sequences are MNHEY and SMNVEV (reference sequence).

This chain connects TRBV27 to TRBJ2-1; D tentatively reads TRBD1 or TRBD2 (5 bases each). The sequence was obtained from a human donor who had recovered from COVID-19. Sequencing input: blood. CDR3 protein: CASSWGIYNEQFF. CDR3 DNA sequence: TGTGCCAGCAGTTGGGGGATCTACAATGAGCAGTTCTTC.